One and the same sample provided the 8 T cell receptor beta chains below, sequenced in a study of shared clonotypes between healthy human individuals. The method was immunoSEQ multiplex PCR; TCRdb's version includes in-frame clones alone and lacks a portion of them. The sample lists about 1,900,000 clones, approximately 95% occurring once. Naive CD8 populations comprised CD45RO-negative cells positively selected for CCR7, excluding terminally differentiated effector memory CD45RA+ cells. What was sequenced was naive CD8+ T cells sorted from blood. The receptors come from a man aged 18 to 29 in good health.

About this clone: One end of the junction is discordant with germline, which a read error may explain. The chain is built from TRBV7-7 and TRBJ2-5, with D perhaps TRBD1 or TRBD2 (6 bases each). The germline V gene has CDR1 SSHAT and CDR2 FNYEAQ (reference sequence). This CDR3 comprises 14 residues. CDR3 sequence: CASSEGGPQETQYF. CDR3 sequence (DNA): TGTGCTAGCAGCGAGGGGGGCCCCCAAGAGACCCAGTACTTC.

The chain is built from TRBV27 and TRBJ2-1; possibly TRBD2 for D (5 bases). Per germline, CDR1 MNHEY and CDR2 SMNVEV (reference sequence). The V end lost 2 bases, the J end lost 3 bases, and 8 bases lay between the germline ends. The CDR3 totals 14 residues. CDR3 residues: CASSLASFYNEQFF. The CDR3 nucleotides are TGTGCCAGCAGTTTAGCTAGCTTCTACAATGAGCAGTTCTTC.

This sequence joins TRBV7-9 and TRBJ1-4, with 10 bases lining up with TRBD1. Germline CDR1 reads SEHNR; CDR2 reads FQNEAQ (reference sequence). This CDR3 comprises 16 residues. Trimming cost V 4 bases and J 12 bases; bases outside gene matches: 14. CDR3 in DNA: TGTGCCAGCAGCTGGGACAGGGGTGACCCGCCCTCTGAACTGTTTTTT. Protein: CASSWDRGDPPSELFF. The variable domain in full, completed from reference TRBV7-9 and TRBJ1-4, reads DTGVSQNPRHKITKRGQNVTFRCDPISEHNRLYWYRQTLGQGPEFLTYFQNEAQLEKSRLLSDRFSAERPKGSFSTLEIQRTEQGDSAMYLCASSWDRGDPPSELFFGSGTQLSVL.

V and J are TRBV28 and TRBJ2-7; TRBD2 might be the D (7 bases). The length of the CDR3 is 14 residues. Germline assignment: CDR1 MDHEN and CDR2 SYDVKM. Trimming removed 3 bases from V and 2 bases from J, with 11 bases in between. The CDR3 loop reads CASSLRGPAYEQYF. As DNA, the CDR3 is TGTGCCAGCAGTTTGCGGGGGCCTGCCTACGAGCAGTACTTC.

The chain employs TRBV29-1 and TRBJ2-7; no firm D call. Trimming cost V 5 bases and J 5 bases, with 7 bases left between them. Germline values: CDR1 SQVTM, CDR2 ANQGSEA. The CDR3 length is 10 residues. CDR3 loop: CSVWLDEQYF. CDR3 coding DNA: TGCAGCGTTTGGTTGGACGAGCAGTACTTC.

This clone was seen a handful of times. In the same sample, other DNA sequences code for this CDR3. CDR3 sequence (DNA): TGTGCCAGTAGCCCCGGGACAGGGTCCTACGAGCAGTACTTC. Amino acid sequence: CASSPGTGSYEQYF. V gene TRBV19 combines with J gene TRBJ2-7, with 9 bases that match TRBD1. This CDR3 is built from 14 residues. Germline values: CDR1 LNHDA, CDR2 SQIVND (reference sequence). V lost 6 bases and J lost 1; bases outside the gene matches: 4.

This clone has just one count. Here the CDR3 reads CASRGGLSSPLHF. Written as DNA, the CDR3 is TGTGCCAGTAGGGGCGGGCTTAGTTCACCCCTCCACTTT. The rearrangement links TRBV6-6 to TRBJ1-6; D might be TRBD1 (5 bases). The CDR3 has 13 residues. From germline, CDR1 is MNHNY and CDR2 SVGAGI (reference sequence). V was shortened by 9 bases and J by 9 bases, with 15 bases between the two germline ends.

The gene calls are TRBV28 and TRBJ2-2; no reliable D call. The ends were cut back, 7 bases at V and 7 bases at J, with 22 bases in the middle. This CDR3 region has 16 residues. Germline loops: CDR1 MDHEN, CDR2 SYDVKM. This CDR3 is CASKPSIGWRGGELFF. The CDR3 nucleotides read TGTGCCAGCAAACCCTCCATCGGGTGGCGAGGCGGGGAGCTGTTTTTT.